The following is a T cell receptor (beta chain) sequence with its context. This sample is drawn from a study of blood T cells in healthy people across ages. PCR was performed a second time for about 6 to 12 cycles using a sample-barcoded 5' primer and a J-beta primer mix. One entry per CDR3 protein, called by TCRdb with MiXCR from the 5' RACE reads. The table shows 1.5 million to 2 million distinct CDR3 sequences, with roughly two fifths occurring only once. This CDR3 contains 15 residues. Losses at the gene ends were 6 bases for V and 2 bases for J; bases not matched to a gene: 10. Per the germline V gene, CDR1 is DFQATT and CDR2 is SNEGSKA (reference sequence).

The clonotype was recovered from a human donor in good health. This chain joins TRBV20-1 and TRBJ2-1; the match to TRBD2 covers 7 bases. The sequenced sample was blood. CDR3: CSAPRAGDPYNEQFF. The DNA for the CDR3 is TGCAGTGCCCCCCGCGCGGGGGATCCCTACAATGAGCAGTTCTTC.